These 10 T cell receptor beta chains came from one sample sequenced in a study of T-cell reconstitution after alpha-beta-depleted transplantation in children (dated by TCRdb to 2016 to 2017). Library preparation used PCR. The reads were generated on an Illumina HiSeq 2500. To normalize quantification of the TCRbeta repertoire, the TCR libraries were built with molecular barcoding that relied on unique molecular identifiers. TCRdb ran its own pipeline on the public reads, namely fastp trimming at Q25 and MiXCR clone calling, and kept in-frame beta chains. Entries that share a CDR3 protein sequence are merged under the most common genes and DNA. The sample table records almost 500,000 distinct CDR3 sequences; around 13% of these occur just once. The ten largest account for under 7% of the sample. The sample here was PBMCs from the stem cell graft donor, taken from the stem cell graft. These receptors all stem from a human donor who donated a stem cell graft to a child with combined immunodeficiency.

This clonotype was observed at least ten times. The chain recombines TRBV27 with TRBJ2-3, with D unresolved. CDR1 and CDR2 from the germline V gene are MNHEY and SMNVEV (reference sequence). The CDR3 spans 13 residues. Deletions cut 6 bases from V and 4 bases from J, with 11 bases between. The CDR3 nucleotides are TGTGCCAGCAGCCCCCGTTGGGCAGATACGCAGTATTTT. It encodes CASSPRWADTQYF.

This clonotype has only a few counts. CDR3 DNA: TGTGCCAGCACTACGTACGGATCAGAGGGCAATGAGCAGTTCTTC. Its protein product is CASTTYGSEGNEQFF. The J gene is TRBJ2-1, the V gene TRBV9; possible D gene TRBD2, 5 bases. V shed 6 bases and J shed 6 bases, with 19 bases lying between them. This CDR3 has 15 amino acids. In germline, CDR1 is SGDLS, CDR2 YYNGEE.

This clonotype was observed a few times. The chain links TRBV4-3 to TRBJ2-6, with a tentative D call TRBD1 (6 bases). There are 18 residues in the CDR3. Between the trimmed V and J ends, which lost 1 base and 0 bases, there was a span of 13 bases. The germline V gene encodes CDR1 LGHNA and CDR2 YSLEER. CDR3 region: CASSQGQVGLSGANVLTF. DNA of the CDR3: TGCGCCAGCAGCCAAGGACAGGTCGGCCTCTCTGGGGCCAACGTCCTGACTTTC.

This clonotype showed up many times. The gene calls are TRBV12-5 and TRBJ2-1; 10 nucleotides line up with TRBD2. V was pared by 4 bases and J by 9 bases, with 6 bases of the junction left unmatched. This CDR3 is built from 14 residues. CDR1 is LGHNT and CDR2 is FRNRAP in the germline V gene. The CDR3 protein is CASGSGTSEGEQFF. DNA of the CDR3: TGTGCTAGTGGTTCCGGGACTAGCGAGGGTGAGCAGTTCTTC.

The rearrangement links TRBV2 to TRBJ2-1; 8 nucleotides match TRBD2. The germline V gene has CDR1 SNHLY and CDR2 FYNNEI. The trim removed 3 bases at V and 8 bases at J, leaving 15 bases unmatched. This CDR3 is built from 17 residues. The chain's CDR3 is CASSDRNSGAWGDEQFF. The CDR3 DNA follows: TGTGCCAGCAGTGACCGGAATAGCGGGGCGTGGGGTGATGAGCAGTTCTTC.

Only a few counts were recorded for this clonotype. V gene TRBV7-8 combines with J gene TRBJ1-2; D gene ambiguous. This CDR3 comprises 14 residues. The V gene's germline CDR1 is SGHVS and CDR2 FQNEAQ. V was pared by 1 base and J by 8 bases, with 14 bases between. This chain's CDR3 is CASSLEVPISGYTF. CDR3 nucleotides: TGTGCCAGCAGCTTAGAAGTCCCTATTAGCGGCTACACCTTC.

This clonotype was seen only a few times. As DNA, the CDR3 is TGTGCCAGCAGCCCAGGGGGCCGCTCCTATAATTCACCCCTCCACTTT. The encoded protein is CASSPGGRSYNSPLHF. This chain links TRBV9 with TRBJ1-6, with 8 nucleotides matching TRBD1. Germline loops: CDR1 SGDLS, CDR2 YYNGEE. Trimming removed 4 bases from V and 0 bases from J; junction bases left unmatched: 3. This CDR3 has 16 amino acids.

The rearrangement joins TRBV6-2 or TRBV6-3 to TRBJ2-3, with TRBD1 matching over 9 bases. Germline CDR1 MNHEY, CDR2 SVGEGT. This CDR3 contains 14 residues. V lost 7 bases and J lost 0; bases outside the gene matches: 2. CDR3 nucleotides: TGTGCCAGCAAGGGGACAGGGAGCACAGATACGCAGTATTTT. Encoded protein: CASKGTGSTDTQYF.

This clonotype has a handful of counts. The V gene is TRBV12-3 or TRBV12-4, the J gene TRBJ1-4, with a tentative D call TRBD1 (6 bases). The CDR3 consists of 14 residues. The V end lost 8 bases, the J end lost 5 bases, and 15 bases lay between the germline ends. CDR3 nucleotides: TGTGCCAGCGGACCCGGGACACTAAATGAAAAACTGTTTTTT. Amino acid sequence: CASGPGTLNEKLFF.

In the case of this clonotype: A clone one base away is much larger, so this may be a read error. This chain joins TRBV6-1 and TRBJ2-7, with 7 bases that match TRBD1. The germline V gene has CDR1 MNHNS and CDR2 SASEGT. This CDR3 spans 17 amino acids. The CDR3 loop is CASSQGTAPLRYDEQCF. The CDR3 DNA reads TGTGCCAGCAGTCAAGGGACAGCCCCCTTGAGGTACGACGAGCAGTGCTTC.